These 5 T cell receptor beta chains share one sample of origin, sequenced in a study of T cell responses to AZD1222 COVID-19 vaccine. Assay: immunoSEQ multiplex PCR; the TCRdb copy retains only in-frame clones and omits some. The table has 150,000 to 200,000 clones, about 88% seen once. This sample comprised peripheral blood, obtained 28 days after the second AZD1222 dose. The receptors derive from an adult who received the AZD1222 COVID-19 vaccine.

The chain recombines TRBV19 with TRBJ2-6; D is ambiguous. Germline CDR1 reads LNHDA; CDR2 reads SQIVND (reference sequence). This CDR3 spans 18 amino acids. The V end lost 5 bases, the J end lost 0 bases, and 17 bases lay between the germline ends. The CDR3: CASSPAEGLSSGANVLTF. As DNA, the CDR3 is TGTGCCAGTAGTCCGGCCGAAGGGTTAAGCTCTGGGGCCAACGTCCTGACTTTC.

This chain connects TRBV10-3 to TRBJ1-1, with D possibly matching TRBD1 (6 bases). The CDR3 runs to 13 residues. Germline V gene sequence: CDR1 ENHRY, CDR2 SYGVKD. V lost 8 bases and J 0 bases, leaving 10 bases between the germline ends. Written as DNA, the CDR3 is TGTGCCATCGGGGGGGACATGAACACTGAAGCTTTCTTT. Translating it yields CAIGGDMNTEAFF.

The chain is built from TRBV7-2 and TRBJ1-5, with 8 bases aligning to TRBD1. The CDR3 has 16 amino acids. J gave up 5 bases and V 5 bases, and 11 bases lay outside the gene matches. Germline V gene data show CDR1 as SGHTA and CDR2 as FQGNSA. CDR3 loop: CASSGGGDRSHQPQHF. DNA for the CDR3: TGTGCCAGCAGCGGAGGTGGGGACAGGTCGCATCAGCCCCAGCATTTT.

The rearrangement uses TRBV5-4 and TRBJ2-7; D possibly corresponds to TRBD2 (5 bases). Germline CDR1 and CDR2: SGHNT and YYREEE (reference sequence). The length of the CDR3 is 12 residues. The ends were cut back, 4 bases at V and 1 base at J, with 6 bases in the middle. The CDR3 loop reads CASSRGSYEQYF. The CDR3, as DNA: TGTGCCAGCAGCCGGGGATCCTACGAGCAGTACTTC. The full variable domain, rest sourced from reference TRBV5-4 and TRBJ2-7, is ETGVTQSPTHLIKTRGQQVTLRCSSQSGHNTVSWYQQALGQGPQFIFQYYREEENGRGNFPPRFSGLQFPNYSSELNVNALELDDSALYLCASSRGSYEQYFGPGTRLTVT.

This chain joins TRBV7-8 and TRBJ2-3, with 12 bases lining up with TRBD2. The CDR3 sequence is 16 residues long. CDR1 SGHVS and CDR2 FQNEAQ come from the germline V gene. V lost 5 bases, J lost 2 bases, and 5 bases stayed unmatched. The CDR3 DNA follows: TGTGCCAGCAGCCCCTGGACTAGCGGGGTCACAGATACGCAGTATTTT. Translated, it gives CASSPWTSGVTDTQYF.